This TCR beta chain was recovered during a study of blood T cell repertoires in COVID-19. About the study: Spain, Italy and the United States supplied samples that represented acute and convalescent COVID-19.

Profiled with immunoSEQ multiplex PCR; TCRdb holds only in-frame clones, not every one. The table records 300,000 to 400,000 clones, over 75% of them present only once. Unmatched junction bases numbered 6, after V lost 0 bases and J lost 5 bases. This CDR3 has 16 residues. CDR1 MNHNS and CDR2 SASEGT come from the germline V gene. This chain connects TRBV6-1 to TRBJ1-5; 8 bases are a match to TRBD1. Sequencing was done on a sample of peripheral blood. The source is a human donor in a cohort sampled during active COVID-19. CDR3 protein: CASSEALGQDDQPQHF. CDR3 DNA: TGTGCCAGCAGTGAAGCGCTGGGACAGGACGATCAGCCCCAGCATTTT.